This entry concerns a single TCR beta chain. The record originates from a study of radiation and T cells in renal cell carcinoma. Study information: Nephrectomy followed 15 Gy stereotactic body radiation by 4 weeks.

Time point given: baseline pretreatment blood. Treatment given: 15 Gy SBRT to primary tumor, nephrectomy 4 weeks later. The V gene's germline CDR1 is SGHRS and CDR2 YFSETQ. The V end lost 0 bases, the J end lost 2 bases, and 6 bases lay between the germline ends. The CDR3 length is 13 residues. Using immunoSEQ multiplex PCR, the repertoire was profiled, and TCRdb retains in-frame clones only, with some absent. The table records 50,000 to 75,000 clones, roughly 79% of them present only once. Sequencing used blood, obtained from a patient whose treatment included radiotherapy and nephrectomy. The chain joins TRBV5-1 to TRBJ2-7; unclear D gene. The source of this sequence is a man aged 55 to 70 with renal cell carcinoma. The CDR3 spells CASSLVVAYEQYF. CDR3 bases: TGCGCCAGCAGCTTGGTAGTCGCCTACGAGCAGTACTTC.